This record concerns one TCR beta chain sequence. The antigen is unknown. Trimming pared 6 bases from V and 3 bases from J, leaving 15 bases between. The CDR3 length is 14 residues. Germline loops: CDR1 SNHLY, CDR2 FYNNEI. Blood draws occurred at baseline, cycle 4 day 1, and cycle 7 day 1. The sample originates from a study of OX40 agonist ivuxolimab in advanced cancers. Study-wide context: Having had anti-PD-1, anti-PD-L1 or anti-CTLA-4 therapy before was allowed, and under 50% had some. Overall study results and limits: Patients with a partial response at 0.1-3.0 mg/kg had among the lowest clonal expansion.

Sequencing was performed with immunoSEQ multiplex PCR; in TCRdb, only in-frame clones are kept and a portion is missing. Altogether around 130,000 clones are present, 80% to 95% being singletons, with the ten largest covering approximately 0.15%. The sample was CD4+ or CD8+ T cells sorted from blood, taken in a trial of the OX40 agonist ivuxolimab. The TCR was taken from an adult with an advanced solid tumor such as melanoma, head and neck, liver or kidney cancer. The chain combines TRBV2 with TRBJ2-7; D is uncertain. The CDR3 DNA reads TGTGCCAGCAGCGAGACTTACCTTCGCTACGAGCAGTACTTC. Its translation: CASSETYLRYEQYF.